The clone carrying this T cell receptor (beta chain) was seen only once. Germline CDR1 and CDR2: MNHEY and SVGAGI. V lost 2 bases, J lost 3 bases, and 7 bases stayed unmatched. The CDR3 is made up of 16 amino acids. Sequencing used immunoSEQ multiplex PCR; TCRdb keeps in-frame clones, though not all of them. The sample has around 100,000 clones, around nine tenths seen once. This entry comes from a study of control samples from healthy donors and cancer patients. The source of this sequence is a man aged 25 to 45 in good health. Sequences were obtained from blood. The genes are TRBV6-5 and TRBJ1-1; 9 bases align to TRBD1. CDR3 bases: TGTGCCAGCAGTTACGGGACAGGGACCACCGACACTGAAGCTTTCTTT. Translation gives CASSYGTGTTDTEAFF.